What follows is one TCR beta chain and its context. The target antigen is unknown. The sample is drawn from a study of T cell responses to AZD1222 COVID-19 vaccine. Study results and caveats: Among the donors, most were white British and more were female, and clonal diversity was possibly underestimated.

Germline CDR1 is SGHTA and CDR2 is FQGNSA. The CDR3 extends over 12 amino acids. Trimming took 5 bases from V and 7 from J, leaving 9 bases between them. Profiling relied on immunoSEQ multiplex PCR, and the TCRdb table lists in-frame clones only, not all of them. The sample consists of some 120,000 clones, around 89% of them appearing once. The genes are TRBV7-2 and TRBJ2-1; D call uncertain. This clonotype was sampled from an adult in good health. This material consisted of peripheral blood, taken on day 0 of AZD1222 vaccination. CDR3 bases: TGTGCCAGCAGCCCCGGAGTAAATGAGCAGTTCTTC. Its protein product is CASSPGVNEQFF. Supplemented by reference TRBV7-2 and TRBJ2-1, the full variable domain reads GAGVSQSPSNKVTEKGKDVELRCDPISGHTALYWYRQSLGQGLEFLIYFQGNSAPDKSGLPSDRFSAERTGGSVSTLTIQRTQQEDSAVYLCASSPGVNEQFFGPGTRLTVL.